This T cell receptor beta chain was documented in a study of cytomegalovirus exposure and HLA in healthy donors. Study details: In an early release, HLA-typed donors contributed some 80 million unique TCR sequences. General observations from the study: In vitro data verified a few CMV-associated chains as specific for CMV antigens. Apparent HLA restriction characterized most CMV-associated TCR beta chains in a later analysis.

Donors counted as nominally healthy when sampled, yet unrecorded immune exposures were likely. As concerns this clone: Its target is unknown.

13 Jbeta primers and 60 Vbeta primers were used for the PCR. The repertoire was sequenced with immunoSEQ multiplex PCR; TCRdb's copy has only in-frame clones and lacks some. Of over 100,000 clones in the sample, 60% to 85% were seen once. This clonotype originated in a female donor in good health and CMV-seronegative. Sequencing was done on a sample of PBMCs.

CDR3 bases: TGTGCCAGCAGCCAATTTAGCGGGGGGCCTGGGATCAATGAGCAGTTCTTC. It is translated as CASSQFSGGPGINEQFF. The chain is built from TRBV13 and TRBJ2-1; 10 bases are shared with TRBD2. The CDR3 is 17 amino acids. Looked up from germline, CDR1 is PRHDT and CDR2 is FYEKMQ (reference sequence). V lost 5 bases, J lost 6 bases, and 13 bases stayed unmatched.